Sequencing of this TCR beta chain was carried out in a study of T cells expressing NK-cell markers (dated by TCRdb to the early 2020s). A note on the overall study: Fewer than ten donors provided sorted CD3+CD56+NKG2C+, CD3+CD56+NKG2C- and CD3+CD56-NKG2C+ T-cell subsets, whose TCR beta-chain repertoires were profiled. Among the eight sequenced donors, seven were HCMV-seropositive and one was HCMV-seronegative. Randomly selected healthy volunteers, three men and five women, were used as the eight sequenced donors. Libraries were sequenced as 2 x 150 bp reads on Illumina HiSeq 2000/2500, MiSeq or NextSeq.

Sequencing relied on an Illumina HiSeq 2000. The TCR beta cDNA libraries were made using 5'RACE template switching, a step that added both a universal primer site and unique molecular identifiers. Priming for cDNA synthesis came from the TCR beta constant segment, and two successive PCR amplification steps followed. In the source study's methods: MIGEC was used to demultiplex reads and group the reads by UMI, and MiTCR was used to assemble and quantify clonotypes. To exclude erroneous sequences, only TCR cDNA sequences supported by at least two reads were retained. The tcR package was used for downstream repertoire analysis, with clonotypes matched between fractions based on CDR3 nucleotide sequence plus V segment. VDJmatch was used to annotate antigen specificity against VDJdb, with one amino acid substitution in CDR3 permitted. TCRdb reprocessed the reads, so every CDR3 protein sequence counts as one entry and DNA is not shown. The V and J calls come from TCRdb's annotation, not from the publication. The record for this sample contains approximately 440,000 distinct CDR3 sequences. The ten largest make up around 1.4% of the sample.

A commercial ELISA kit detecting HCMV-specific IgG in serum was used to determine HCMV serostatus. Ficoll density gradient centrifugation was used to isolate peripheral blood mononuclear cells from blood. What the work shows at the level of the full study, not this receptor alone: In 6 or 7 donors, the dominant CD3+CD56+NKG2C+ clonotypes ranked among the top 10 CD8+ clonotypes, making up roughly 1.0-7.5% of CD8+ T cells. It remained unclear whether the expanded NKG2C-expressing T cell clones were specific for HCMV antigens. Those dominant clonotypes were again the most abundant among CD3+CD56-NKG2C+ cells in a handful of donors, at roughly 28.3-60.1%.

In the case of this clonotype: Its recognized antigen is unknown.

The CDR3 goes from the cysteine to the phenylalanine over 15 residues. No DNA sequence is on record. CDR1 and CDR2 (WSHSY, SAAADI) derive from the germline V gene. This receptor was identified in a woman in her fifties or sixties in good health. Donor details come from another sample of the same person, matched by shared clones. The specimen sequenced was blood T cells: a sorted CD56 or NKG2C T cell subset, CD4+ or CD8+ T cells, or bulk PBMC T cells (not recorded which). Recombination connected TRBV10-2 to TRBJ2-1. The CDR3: CASSEAGGSYNEQFF.